A selection of T cell receptor beta chains follows, all from one sample in a study of OX40 agonist ivuxolimab in advanced cancers. Sequencing was performed with immunoSEQ multiplex PCR; in TCRdb, only in-frame clones are kept and a portion is missing. The profile covers more than 60,000 clones, with around 86% appearing a single time and 3% to 4% taken by the ten largest. The sequencing used CD4+ or CD8+ T cells sorted from blood, collected in a trial of the OX40 agonist ivuxolimab. The receptors shown here come from an adult with an advanced solid tumor such as melanoma, head and neck, liver or kidney cancer. The CDR3 runs from the conserved cysteine through the conserved F or W. The D gene is left open where the match is weak. Size values are once, few and many counts, or a class for expanded clones, and some rows have none.

TRBV7-9	NA	TRBJ2-2	TRBD2	TGTGCCAGCAGCCCCGGGGGTAGCGGGGGCACCGGGGAGCTGTTTTTT	CASSPGGSGGTGELFF
TRBV2	NA	TRBJ1-6	NA	TGTGCCAGCACCCCCAGGGCAGGGCAGTACTCACCCCTCCACTTT	CASTPRAGQYSPLHF
TRBV6-6	NA	TRBJ2-7	TRBD2	TGTGCCAGCGCAGGCGGGGGGGCGAACGAGCAGTACTTC	CASAGGGANEQYF
TRBV28	NA	TRBJ2-5	TRBD2	TGTGCCAACTTGCGGGGGGTAAAAGAGACCCAGTACTTC	CANLRGVKETQYF
TRBV2	NA	TRBJ2-7	NA	TGTGCCAGCAGGTTTGACGGAAGCTCCTACGAGCAGTACTTC	CASRFDGSSYEQYF
TRBV19	NA	TRBJ2-1	TRBD1	TGTGCCAGTAGTGATGCCGGGACAGTCTACAATGAGCAGTTCTTC	CASSDAGTVYNEQFF
TRBV5-4	NA	TRBJ2-5	NA	TGTGCCAGCAGCTCCCAAAAAGAGGGTTTGGGGACCCAGTACTTC	CASSSQKEGLGTQYF
TRBV2	once	TRBJ2-6	NA	TGTGCCAGCAGGGAACAGGGCGGCGACGCCAACGTCCTGACTTTC	CASREQGGDANVLTF
TRBV15	NA	TRBJ1-4	NA	TGTGCCACCAGCAGAGATGGGGGGGCAAGGGGTGAAAAACTGTTTTTT	CATSRDGGARGEKLFF
TRBV9	NA	TRBJ2-3	NA	TGTGCCAGCAGCGTCGGACTGAACACAGATACGCAGTATTTT	CASSVGLNTDTQYF
TRBV6-5	NA	TRBJ1-2	TRBD1	TGTGCCAGCAGTTACGGCCGGGACAGAGTCTATGGCTACACCTTC	CASSYGRDRVYGYTF
TRBV18	NA	TRBJ1-3	NA	TGTGCCAGCTCACCGACAGAATGGGGAAACACCATATATTTT	CASSPTEWGNTIYF
TRBV7-2	NA	TRBJ1-2	NA	TGTGCCAGCAGCCAATTTCTGGGGGCCCGTAGTGGCTACACCTTC	CASSQFLGARSGYTF
TRBV28	once	TRBJ2-2	NA	TGTGCCAGCAGTCCCGTAACCGCCGGGGAGCTGTTTTTT	CASSPVTAGELFF
TRBV29-1	once	TRBJ2-7	TRBD2	TGCAGCGTCGTACTAGCGGGGAGACCCTACGAGCAGTACTTC	CSVVLAGRPYEQYF
TRBV9	NA	TRBJ2-3	TRBD2	TGTGCCAGCAGCGTAGGCCCCGGGGGGGGAGATACGCAGTATTTT	CASSVGPGGGDTQYF
TRBV28	NA	TRBJ1-1	NA	TGTGCCAGCACCCCCCCTGGGAGGGGCACTGAAGCTTTCTTT	CASTPPGRGTEAFF
TRBV7-2	NA	TRBJ1-2	NA	TGTGCCAGCAGCTTAGTGGGCTATGGCTACACCTTC	CASSLVGYGYTF
TRBV18	once	TRBJ1-3	TRBD1	TGTGCCAGCTCATCCGGACAGGGAGGAAACACCATATATTTT	CASSSGQGGNTIYF
TRBV7-9	NA	TRBJ1-1	NA	TGTGCCAGCAGCTTAGGACAGTTTGAGACTGAAGCTTTCTTT	CASSLGQFETEAFF
TRBV5-4	NA	TRBJ2-1	NA	TGTGCCAGCAGCTTGGTTTTTAGCTCCTACAATGAGCAGTTCTTC	CASSLVFSSYNEQFF
TRBV28	once	TRBJ1-3	TRBD1	TGTGCCAGCAGTTTGGGACAGCTGGGAAACACCATATATTTT	CASSLGQLGNTIYF
TRBV13	NA	TRBJ2-5	TRBD1	TGTGCCAGCAGCTTAGGCCTGGACAGGGCTTTGTACGGGACCCAGTACTTC	CASSLGLDRALYGTQYF
TRBV1	NA	TRBJ2-2	NA	TGCACCAGCAGCTATTCCAGCGGGGCTATTACCGGGGAGCTGTTTTTT	CTSSYSSGAITGELFF
TRBV2	NA	TRBJ1-5	NA	TGTGCCAGCAGTGAACTGGGAGGGAGTCAGCCCCAGCATTTT	CASSELGGSQPQHF
TRBV28	NA	TRBJ1-2	NA	TGTGCCAGCAGTTTATTGTACGGCTACACCTTC	CASSLLYGYTF
TRBV11-3	NA	TRBJ1-2	NA	TGTGCCAGCAGCTTAGAAGGAGGGGGCTACACCTTC	CASSLEGGGYTF
TRBV11-3	NA	TRBJ2-3	NA	TGTGCCAGCAGCTTCTGTGGCTGGAGGGCGAGCACAGATACGCAGTATTTT	CASSFCGWRASTDTQYF
TRBV29-1	NA	TRBJ1-1	NA	TGCGCACGCGGGGGAGACGGAAAGCGACATAACACTGAAGCTTTCTTT	CARGGDGKRHNTEAFF
TRBV6-1	once	TRBJ2-5	NA	TGTGCCTTCTTAAACCAAGAGACCCAGTACTTC	CAFLNQETQYF
TRBV2	NA	TRBJ2-1	TRBD2	TGTGCCAGCTTTTCGGTCGAGCGGGGGGCCTCCAATGAGCAGTTCTTC	CASFSVERGASNEQFF
TRBV6-5	NA	TRBJ1-1	TRBD1	TGTGCCAGCAGTTACTTGGGACAGGGACACACTGAAGCTTTCTTT	CASSYLGQGHTEAFF
TRBV19	NA	TRBJ1-4	NA	TGTGCCACGAGGGAGAGAGGAAGGGAAGAAAAACTGTTTTTT	CATRERGREEKLFF
TRBV11-3	NA	TRBJ2-3	TRBD2	TGTGCCAGCAGCCGGACTAGCAGAGATACGCAGTATTTT	CASSRTSRDTQYF
TRBV7-8	few	TRBJ1-2	TRBD1	TGTGCCAGCAGCCCGACAGGGATCTATGGCTACACCTTC	CASSPTGIYGYTF
TRBV9	NA	TRBJ2-3	NA	TGTGCCAGCAGCGAGGGAGCGAAGACAGATACGCAGTATTTT	CASSEGAKTDTQYF
TRBV5-1	NA	TRBJ2-4	TRBD1	TGCGCCAGCAGCAAGGCTCCAACAGGGGAGGCCAAAAACATTCAGTACTTC	CASSKAPTGEAKNIQYF
TRBV29-1	NA	TRBJ2-1	TRBD2	TGCAGCGTTGGGTCTAGCGGGGGGGATGAGCAGTTCTTC	CSVGSSGGDEQFF
TRBV7-9	NA	TRBJ1-6	NA	TGTGCCAGCAGTTTAAGTAGGGGAGGAAAGTCACCCCTCCACTTT	CASSLSRGGKSPLHF
TRBV2	NA	TRBJ1-1	TRBD1	TGTGCCAGACAATCCGGGACAGGGGCCACTGAAGCTTTCTTT	CARQSGTGATEAFF
TRBV19	medium-sized	TRBJ2-2	NA	TGTGCCAGTACCCCGTACACCGGGGAGCTGTTTTTT	CASTPYTGELFF
TRBV6-1	NA	TRBJ2-3	TRBD2	TGTGCCAGCAGTGCCTTAGCGGGGGGGCCCGCAGATACGCAGTATTTT	CASSALAGGPADTQYF
TRBV7-6	NA	TRBJ1-4	TRBD1	TGTGCCAGCAGCTTAGCACCTTTATCTAGGGGGCATGGGGAAAAACTGTTTTTT	CASSLAPLSRGHGEKLFF
TRBV6-5	NA	TRBJ2-7	NA	TGTGCCAGCAGTCGGGACGCCTGGGGGGCCTACGAGCAGTACTTC	CASSRDAWGAYEQYF
TRBV27	NA	TRBJ1-6	TRBD1	TGTGCCAGCAGACAAACAGGGGATTGGGCCTATAATTCACCCCTCCACTTT	CASRQTGDWAYNSPLHF
TRBV7-2	NA	TRBJ1-1	NA	TGTGCCAGCAGCGTACAGGGTCATGCGGACACTGAAGCTTTCTTT	CASSVQGHADTEAFF
TRBV7-8	NA	TRBJ1-6	NA	TGTGCCAGCAGCACAGTCCGGCGGGGGGGAGTGATTTCACCCCTCCACTTT	CASSTVRRGGVISPLHF
TRBV29-1	NA	TRBJ2-7	NA	TGCAGCGTTGAAGGTGTAGGGGAATACGAGCAGTACTTC	CSVEGVGEYEQYF
TRBV7-2	NA	TRBJ1-3	NA	TGTGCCAGCACCCCGGCAGGGCTGGGTGAACCTGGAAACACCATATATTTT	CASTPAGLGEPGNTIYF
TRBV18	NA	TRBJ2-1	TRBD1	TGTGCCAGCTCACCCTCCAAAGGGGGCGCGGGCTATGAGCAGTTCTTC	CASSPSKGGAGYEQFF
TRBV5-8	NA	TRBJ1-4	NA	TGTGCCAGCAGTCGCAGATCCAATGAAAAACTGTTTTTT	CASSRRSNEKLFF
TRBV6-1	NA	TRBJ1-5	NA	TGTGCCAGCACTCCTTCCGGGGTAGGTGGCCAGCCCCAGCATTTT	CASTPSGVGGQPQHF
TRBV10-3	NA	TRBJ1-1	NA	TGTGCCATCAGTGAGCTCCCCGGACGGAGAAACACTGAAGCTTTCTTT	CAISELPGRRNTEAFF
TRBV6-1	NA	TRBJ2-3	TRBD1	TGTGCCAGCAGCCTACTACAGGGGACAGATACGCAGTATTTT	CASSLLQGTDTQYF
TRBV11-2	once	TRBJ2-7	NA	TGTGCCAGCAGCCAGGGGGGCGAGCAGTACTTC	CASSQGGEQYF